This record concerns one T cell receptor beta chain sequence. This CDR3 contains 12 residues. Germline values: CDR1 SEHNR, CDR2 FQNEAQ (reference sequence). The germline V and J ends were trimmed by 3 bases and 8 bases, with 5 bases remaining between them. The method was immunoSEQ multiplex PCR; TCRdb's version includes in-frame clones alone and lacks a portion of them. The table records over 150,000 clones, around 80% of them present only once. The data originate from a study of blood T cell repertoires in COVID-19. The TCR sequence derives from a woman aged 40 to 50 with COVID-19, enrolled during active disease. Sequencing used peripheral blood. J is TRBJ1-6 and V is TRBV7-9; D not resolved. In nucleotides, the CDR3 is TGTGCCAGCAGCTTTACGGATTCACCCCTCCACTTT. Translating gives CASSFTDSPLHF.